The sequence of this T cell receptor beta chain was determined in a study of blood T cells in healthy people across ages. In the study overall: Roughly one uniquely barcoded beta molecule per two T cells was captured.

Together with a sample-barcoded 5' primer, a J-beta primer mix was included in a second PCR lasting roughly 6 to 12 cycles. Each cDNA molecule was tagged by a template-switch adaptor that had 12 random nucleotides. TCRdb passed the 5' RACE reads through MiXCR, listing each CDR3 protein once. The table lists hundreds of thousands of distinct CDR3 sequences, approximately 49% of them singletons. The CDR3 is made up of 10 amino acids. V was cut by 7 bases and J by 11 bases, with 14 bases left in between. Germline V gives CDR1 SQVTM, CDR2 ANQGSEA. Whole-study findings and limits: Versus aged donors, long-lived donors had higher diversity and more naive CD4+ cells. TCR beta diversity tracked closely with naive T cell percentage.

Turning to this clonotype: The antigen remains unidentified.

The chain carries TRBV29-1 and TRBJ1-1; a weak D match, TRBD1 (5 bases). The sample was blood. The clonotype was recovered from a woman aged 55-69 years in good health. CDR3 protein: CSGGTGDAFF. The DNA for the CDR3 is TGCAGCGGTGGGACGGGAGACGCTTTCTTT.